The 20 T cell receptor beta chains below were found in one sample sequenced in a study of T cells after yellow fever vaccination (dated by TCRdb to about 2019). Read against the paper, the sample's treatment or condition label means: live attenuated yellow fever vaccine strain. Library preparation was by 5' RACE. The listed sequencing device is Illumina HiSeq 2500. TCRdb redid the processing of the public reads, applying fastp at Q25 and MiXCR, and retained in-frame beta chains. Every CDR3 protein is listed once, alongside the most common genes and DNA of its rows. The sample table holds about 400,000 distinct CDR3 sequences, of which more than 9% were seen once. In total, the top ten clones hold around 18% of the sample. Sequencing used PBMCs, obtained on the day of the first yellow fever vaccination. The receptors come from a man aged 18 to 29 who received the YFV17D yellow fever vaccine.

CDR3 protein: CASSLEAGPGEQYF. CDR3 coding DNA: TGTGCCAGCAGCTTAGAAGCGGGACCGGGCGAGCAGTACTTC. The V and J genes are TRBV7-2 and TRBJ2-7, with TRBD2 matching over 7 bases. CDR3 length equals 14 residues. Trimming at V came to 1 base and at J to 6 bases, leaving 6 bases not matched to a gene. The V gene's germline CDR1 is SGHTA and CDR2 FQGNSA.

The chain joins TRBV12-3 or TRBV12-4 to TRBJ1-1; a possible D gene is TRBD1 (5 bases). The V end was cut by 8 bases, the J end by 4 bases, with 17 bases between. This CDR3 has 14 amino acids. This chain's CDR3 is CASLNPDGTTEAFF. The CDR3 nucleotides read TGTGCCAGCCTTAATCCGGACGGGACCACTGAAGCTTTCTTT.

This chain links TRBV12-5 with TRBJ2-1, with 8 bases aligning to TRBD2. The germline V gene has CDR1 LGHNT and CDR2 FRNRAP. V dropped 2 bases and J dropped 4; count of bases not matched to a gene: 7. The CDR3 contains 16 residues. In DNA, the CDR3 is TGTGCTAGTGGTTTGATCCTCGGGGGGGCTTACAATGAGCAGTTCTTC. Residues: CASGLILGGAYNEQFF. Full variable domain (rest looked up from reference TRBV12-5 and TRBJ2-1): DARVTQTPRHKVTEMGQEVTMRCQPILGHNTVFWYRQTMMQGLELLAYFRNRAPLDDSGMPKDRFSAEMPDATLATLKIQPSEPRDSAVYFCASGLILGGAYNEQFFGPGTRLTVL.

The chain has TRBV20-1 and TRBJ1-3, with D possibly TRBD1 on 5 matching bases. Germline V gene data show CDR1 as DFQATT and CDR2 as SNEGSKA (reference sequence). This CDR3 is built from 15 residues. V shed 8 bases and J shed 2 bases, with 19 bases lying between them. CDR3: CSTFGAGTTGNTIYF. The CDR3 DNA reads as TGCAGTACCTTCGGCGCAGGGACCACTGGAAACACCATATATTTT.

This clonotype was found a few times. The V and J genes are TRBV15 and TRBJ1-4; maybe TRBD1 (6 bases). V gave up 1 base and J gave up 8 bases, with 17 bases separating them. Germline values: CDR1 LNHNV, CDR2 YYDKDF (reference sequence). The CDR3 covers 16 residues. The CDR3 loop is CATSRGWGGVGEKLFF. In DNA form, the CDR3 reads TGTGCCACCAGCAGAGGTTGGGGGGGCGTTGGGGAAAAACTGTTTTTT.

About this clonotype: An end of the junction does not agree with germline; a read error may underlie this. The chain is built from TRBV2 and TRBJ1-2, with a possible D match to TRBD1 (5 bases). This CDR3 comprises 13 residues. Germline CDR1 reads SNHLY; CDR2 reads FYNNEI. The CDR3 DNA reads TGTGCCAGCAGTGGGGGCCCTAACTCTGGCTACACCTTC. Translation gives CASSGGPNSGYTF.

V usage is TRBV9 and J usage is TRBJ2-3; D may match TRBD1 or TRBD2 (6 bases each). This CDR3 is built from 16 residues. V was trimmed by 4 bases and J by 6 bases, leaving 21 bases between them. CDR1 is SGDLS and CDR2 is YYNGEE in the germline V gene. The CDR3 region is CASSPRAGRGGDTQYF. The CDR3 DNA reads TGTGCCAGCAGCCCCCGGGCAGGTCGAGGGGGGGATACGCAGTATTTT.

The chain joins TRBV7-3 to TRBJ2-7, with a possible D match to TRBD1 (6 bases). This CDR3 spans 14 amino acids. V lost 2 bases to trimming and J lost 6 bases, with 14 bases between them. Germline CDR1 reads SGHTA; CDR2 reads FQGTGA. The CDR3 coding sequence is TGTGCCAGCAGCTTATATAACAGGGATTCCGAGCAGTACTTC. The encoded protein is CASSLYNRDSEQYF.

In its sample, this clonotype was seen a few times. J is TRBJ2-1 and V is TRBV6-1; TRBD2 agrees at 11 bases. Germline CDR1 is MNHNS and CDR2 is SASEGT. Trimming removed 6 bases from V and 8 bases from J; junction bases left unmatched: 12. CDR3 length equals 16 residues. CDR3 sequence reads: CASSTVLAGGMDEQFF. CDR3 sequence (DNA): TGTGCCAGCAGCACGGTGCTAGCGGGGGGAATGGATGAGCAGTTCTTC.

This clonotype was counted a few times. V and J are TRBV6-1 and TRBJ1-4; D not resolved. The germline CDR1 and CDR2 sequences are MNHNS and SASEGT. The CDR3 loop spans 13 amino acids. The ends were cut back, 6 bases at V and 7 bases at J, with 12 bases in the middle. The CDR3 here is CASSQLPLEKLFF. The CDR3 bases are TGTGCCAGCAGCCAACTACCACTTGAAAAACTGTTTTTT.

The rearrangement uses TRBV20-1 and TRBJ2-3, with 10 bases fitting TRBD2. CDR1 DFQATT and CDR2 SNEGSKA come from the germline V gene (reference sequence). The CDR3 has 15 residues. J gave up 6 bases and V 2 bases, and 8 bases lay outside the gene matches. The CDR3 region has the DNA TGCAGTGCTAGAAAGGCTAGCGGGGGATCGGATACGCAGTATTTT. Protein product: CSARKASGGSDTQYF.

This clonotype was seen a few times. V usage is TRBV6-1 and J usage is TRBJ1-5; no clear D. This CDR3 comprises 14 residues. The germline gives CDR1 MNHNS, CDR2 SASEGT. The ends were cut back, 2 bases at V and 4 bases at J, with 9 bases in the middle. As DNA, the CDR3 is TGTGCCAGCAGTGAATTAGGGAGGAATCAGCCCCAGCATTTT. Protein sequence: CASSELGRNQPQHF.

The chain couples TRBV10-3 to TRBJ1-2, with TRBD1 identical over 9 bases. This CDR3 region has 15 residues. Looked up from germline, CDR1 is ENHRY and CDR2 is SYGVKD. Germline trimming cut 2 bases from V and 4 bases from J; bases unmatched to any gene: 5. CDR3 loop: CAISEDWTGAYGYTF. DNA for the CDR3: TGTGCCATCAGTGAGGACTGGACAGGGGCCTATGGCTACACCTTC.

A few counts support this clonotype. V is TRBV13 and J is TRBJ1-1; D is uncertain. Germline lookup yields CDR1 PRHDT and CDR2 FYEKMQ (reference sequence). Trimming took 2 bases from V and 5 from J, leaving 15 bases between them. This CDR3 spans 15 amino acids. For the CDR3, the DNA is TGTGCCAGCAGCTTACTACCAGCCCGGGGAACTGAAGCTTTCTTT. Amino acids: CASSLLPARGTEAFF. Full variable domain (remainder filled in from reference TRBV13 and TRBJ1-1): AAGVIQSPRHLIKEKRETATLKCYPIPRHDTVYWYQQGPGQDPQFLISFYEKMQSDKGSIPDRFSAQQFSDYHSELNMSSLELGDSALYFCASSLLPARGTEAFFGQGTRLTVV.

The table lists this clonotype with a few counts. This rearrangement joins TRBV6-1 to TRBJ2-1, with TRBD1 matching over 8 bases. The CDR3 loop spans 15 amino acids. The J segment lost 4 bases and the V segment lost 6 bases, leaving 8 bases of the junction unmatched. The germline V gene has CDR1 MNHNS and CDR2 SASEGT. CDR3 nucleotides: TGTGCCAGCAGAAACGGACAGGGAACTTACAATGAGCAGTTCTTC. This encodes CASRNGQGTYNEQFF.

This clonotype was observed a few times. The rearrangement uses TRBV25-1 and TRBJ2-3; D is uncertain. Germline CDR1 MGHDK, CDR2 SYGVNS. The CDR3 contains 13 residues. Between the trimmed V and J ends, which lost 7 bases and 4 bases, there was a span of 12 bases. The CDR3 DNA reads TGTGCCAGCAAAAACGAATTCTCAGATACGCAGTATTTT. Amino acids: CASKNEFSDTQYF.

This clonotype was found a few times. The genes are TRBV7-2 and TRBJ2-7; D not resolved. The V gene lost 2 bases and the J gene lost 5 bases, with 13 bases spanning the gap. The germline CDR1 and CDR2 sequences are SGHTA and FQGNSA. The CDR3 totals 14 residues. CDR3 sequence: CASSLNRPTNEQYF. CDR3 bases: TGTGCCAGCAGCTTAAATAGGCCGACGAACGAGCAGTACTTC.

This clonotype has just a few counts. The rearrangement joins TRBV27 to TRBJ2-2; 10 positions agree with TRBD1. The CDR3 spans 15 residues. Germline loops: CDR1 MNHEY, CDR2 SMNVEV (reference sequence). Losses at the gene ends were 4 bases for V and 6 bases for J; bases not matched to a gene: 5. The CDR3 sequence: CASSYRTGGPGELFF. The CDR3 nucleotides are TGTGCCAGCAGTTATCGGACAGGGGGACCCGGGGAGCTGTTTTTT.

The chain carries TRBV6-2 or TRBV6-3 and TRBJ2-2, with D perhaps being TRBD1 or TRBD2 (5 bases each). V dropped 7 bases and J dropped 5 bases, with 17 bases sitting between them. CDR1 is MNHEY and CDR2 is SVGEGT in the germline V gene. The length of the CDR3 is 15 residues. The CDR3 spells CASIPLGARTGELFF. The DNA of the CDR3 is TGTGCCAGCATCCCCCTCGGGGCGCGGACCGGGGAGCTGTTTTTT.

This clonotype has only a few counts. The V gene is TRBV12-3 or TRBV12-4, the J gene TRBJ1-2, with TRBD1 matching over 8 bases. Germline trimming cut 8 bases from V and 5 bases from J; bases unmatched to any gene: 4. The CDR3 length is 12 residues. The CDR3 nucleotides read TGTGCCAGCGGACAGGGACAATATGGCTACACCTTC. Amino acid sequence: CASGQGQYGYTF.